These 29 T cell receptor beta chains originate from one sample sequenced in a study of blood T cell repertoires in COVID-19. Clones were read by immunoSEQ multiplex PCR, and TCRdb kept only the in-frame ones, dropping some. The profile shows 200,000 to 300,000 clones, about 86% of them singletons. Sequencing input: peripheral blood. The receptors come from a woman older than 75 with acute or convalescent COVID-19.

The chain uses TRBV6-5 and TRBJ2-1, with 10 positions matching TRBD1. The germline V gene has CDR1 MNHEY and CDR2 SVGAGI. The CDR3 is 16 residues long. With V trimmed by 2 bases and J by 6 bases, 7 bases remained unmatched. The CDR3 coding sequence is TGTGCCAGCAGTTACCAGACAGGGGGCGAAGGCAATGAGCAGTTCTTC. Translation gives CASSYQTGGEGNEQFF.

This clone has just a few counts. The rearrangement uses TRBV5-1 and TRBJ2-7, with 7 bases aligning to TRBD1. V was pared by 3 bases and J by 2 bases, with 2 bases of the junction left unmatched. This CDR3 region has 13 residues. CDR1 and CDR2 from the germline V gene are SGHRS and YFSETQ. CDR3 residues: CASSYGTAYEQYF. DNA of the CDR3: TGCGCCAGCAGCTACGGGACAGCCTACGAGCAGTACTTC.

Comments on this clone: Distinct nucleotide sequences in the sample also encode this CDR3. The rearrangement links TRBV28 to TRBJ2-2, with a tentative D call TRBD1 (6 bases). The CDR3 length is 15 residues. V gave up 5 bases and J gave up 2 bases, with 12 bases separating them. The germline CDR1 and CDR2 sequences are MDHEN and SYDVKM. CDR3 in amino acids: CASSLGQVNTGELFF. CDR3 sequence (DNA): TGTGCCAGCAGTCTGGGACAAGTCAACACCGGGGAGCTGTTTTTT.

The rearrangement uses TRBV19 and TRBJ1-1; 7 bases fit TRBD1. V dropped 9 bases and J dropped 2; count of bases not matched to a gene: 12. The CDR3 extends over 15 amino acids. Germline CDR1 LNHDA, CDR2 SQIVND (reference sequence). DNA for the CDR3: TGTGCCAGCGATAAACCGGGACAGCTTAACACTGAAGCTTTCTTT. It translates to CASDKPGQLNTEAFF.

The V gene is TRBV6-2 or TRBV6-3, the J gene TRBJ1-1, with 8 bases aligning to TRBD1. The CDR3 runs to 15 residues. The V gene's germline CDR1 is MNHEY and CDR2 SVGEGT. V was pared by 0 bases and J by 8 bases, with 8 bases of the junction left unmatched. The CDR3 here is CASSYSMPGGAEAFF. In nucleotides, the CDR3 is TGTGCCAGCAGTTACTCGATGCCAGGGGGCGCCGAAGCTTTCTTT.

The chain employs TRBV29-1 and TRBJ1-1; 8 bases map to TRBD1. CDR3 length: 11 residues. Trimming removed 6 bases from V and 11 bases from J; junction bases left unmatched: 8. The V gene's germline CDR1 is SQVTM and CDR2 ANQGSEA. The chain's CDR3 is CSVSQGASAFF. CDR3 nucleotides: TGCAGCGTCTCCCAGGGGGCGTCGGCTTTCTTT.

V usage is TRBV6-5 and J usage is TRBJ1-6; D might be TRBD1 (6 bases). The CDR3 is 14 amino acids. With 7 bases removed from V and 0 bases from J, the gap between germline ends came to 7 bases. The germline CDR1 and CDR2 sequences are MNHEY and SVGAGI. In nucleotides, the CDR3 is TGTGCCAGCAAAGGGGGCTCCTATAATTCACCCCTCCACTTT. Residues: CASKGGSYNSPLHF.

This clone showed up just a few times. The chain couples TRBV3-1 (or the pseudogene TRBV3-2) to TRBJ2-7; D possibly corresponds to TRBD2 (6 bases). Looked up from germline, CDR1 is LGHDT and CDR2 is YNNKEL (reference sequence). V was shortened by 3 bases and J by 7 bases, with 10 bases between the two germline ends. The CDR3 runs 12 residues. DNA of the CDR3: TGTGCCAGCAGCCACCCAGGAGGGGAGCAGTACTTC. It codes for CASSHPGGEQYF.

CDR3 bases: TGTGCCAGCAGCTTGGTCGGACAGAACTATGGCTACACCTTC. Protein: CASSLVGQNYGYTF. The chain couples TRBV5-6 to TRBJ1-2; tentative D call: TRBD1 (6 bases). CDR1 SGHDT and CDR2 YYEEEE come from the germline V gene. V lost 0 bases, J lost 2 bases, and 8 bases lay in between. The CDR3 covers 14 residues.

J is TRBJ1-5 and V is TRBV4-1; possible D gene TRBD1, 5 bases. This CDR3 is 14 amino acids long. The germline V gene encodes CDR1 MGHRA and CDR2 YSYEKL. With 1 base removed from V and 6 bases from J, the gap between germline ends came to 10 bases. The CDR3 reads CASSQGGGTQPQHF. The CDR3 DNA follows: TGCGCCAGCAGCCAAGGTGGGGGGACTCAGCCCCAGCATTTT.

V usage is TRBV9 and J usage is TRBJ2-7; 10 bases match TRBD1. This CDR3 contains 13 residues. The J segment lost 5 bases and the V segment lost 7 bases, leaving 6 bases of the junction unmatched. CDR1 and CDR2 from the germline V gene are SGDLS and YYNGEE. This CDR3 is CASARQGANEQYF. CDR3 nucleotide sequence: TGTGCCAGCGCCAGACAGGGGGCAAACGAGCAGTACTTC.

The CDR3, as DNA: TGTGCCAGTAGTAGGGGACAGAATAATTCACCCCTCCACTTT. This codes for CASSRGQNNSPLHF. The chain employs TRBV19 and TRBJ1-6; TRBD1 aligns across 7 bases. V was clipped by 4 bases and J by 5 bases; unmatched bases: 2. Germline-derived CDR1 and CDR2 are LNHDA and SQIVND (reference sequence). The CDR3 runs to 14 residues.

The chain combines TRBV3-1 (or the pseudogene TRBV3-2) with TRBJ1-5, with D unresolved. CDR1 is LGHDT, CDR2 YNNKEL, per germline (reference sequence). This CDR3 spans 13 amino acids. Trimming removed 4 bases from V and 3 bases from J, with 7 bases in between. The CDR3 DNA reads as TGTGCCAGCAGCCCCGGGGACAATCAGCCCCAGCATTTT. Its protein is CASSPGDNQPQHF.

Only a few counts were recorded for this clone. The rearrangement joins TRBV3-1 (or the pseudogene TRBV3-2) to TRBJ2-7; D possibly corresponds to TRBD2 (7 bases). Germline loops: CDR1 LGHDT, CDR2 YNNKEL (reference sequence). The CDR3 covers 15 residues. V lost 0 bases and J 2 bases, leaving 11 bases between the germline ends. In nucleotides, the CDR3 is TGTGCCAGCAGCCAAGAGGGGGGGCCGCCCTACGAGCAGTACTTC. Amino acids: CASSQEGGPPYEQYF.

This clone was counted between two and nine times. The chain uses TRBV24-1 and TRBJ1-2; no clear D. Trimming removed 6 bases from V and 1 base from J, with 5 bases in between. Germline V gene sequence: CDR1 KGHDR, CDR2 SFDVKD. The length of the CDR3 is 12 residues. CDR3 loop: CATSHYNYGYTF. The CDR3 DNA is TGTGCCACCAGTCACTATAACTATGGCTACACCTTC.

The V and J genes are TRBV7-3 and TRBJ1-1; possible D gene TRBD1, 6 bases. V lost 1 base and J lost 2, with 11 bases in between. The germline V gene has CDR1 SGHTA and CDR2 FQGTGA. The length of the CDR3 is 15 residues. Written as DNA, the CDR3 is TGTGCCAGCAGCTTAATAGGTGGGGGCAACACTGAAGCTTTCTTT. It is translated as CASSLIGGGNTEAFF.

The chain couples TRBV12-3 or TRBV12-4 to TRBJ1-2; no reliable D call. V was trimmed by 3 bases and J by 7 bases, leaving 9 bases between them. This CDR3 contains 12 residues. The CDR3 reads CASSFFSAGYTF. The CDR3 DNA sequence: TGTGCCAGCAGTTTCTTCAGTGCTGGCTACACCTTC.

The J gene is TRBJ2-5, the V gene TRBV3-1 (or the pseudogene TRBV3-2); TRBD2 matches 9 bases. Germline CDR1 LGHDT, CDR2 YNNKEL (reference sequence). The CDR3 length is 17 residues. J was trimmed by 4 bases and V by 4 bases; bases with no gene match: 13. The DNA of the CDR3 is TGTGCCAGCAGCCTCCTGGTGGGCGGGGGGGCCCCAGAGACCCAGTACTTC. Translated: CASSLLVGGGAPETQYF.

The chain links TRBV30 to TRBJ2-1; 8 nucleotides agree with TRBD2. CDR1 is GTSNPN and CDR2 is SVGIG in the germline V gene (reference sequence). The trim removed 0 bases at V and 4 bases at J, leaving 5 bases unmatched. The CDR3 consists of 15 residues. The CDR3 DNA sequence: TGTGCCTGGAGTGTACGGGGGGGCGGGTACAATGAGCAGTTCTTC. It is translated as CAWSVRGGGYNEQFF.

The CDR3 protein is CATSSRGFGNQPQHF. The CDR3 DNA is TGTGCCACCAGCAGTAGAGGGTTCGGCAATCAGCCCCAGCATTTT. The chain couples TRBV15 to TRBJ1-5; the D is unclear. This CDR3 is built from 15 residues. Germline-derived CDR1 and CDR2 are LNHNV and YYDKDF (reference sequence). The V end lost 3 bases, the J end lost 2 bases, and 11 bases lay between the germline ends.

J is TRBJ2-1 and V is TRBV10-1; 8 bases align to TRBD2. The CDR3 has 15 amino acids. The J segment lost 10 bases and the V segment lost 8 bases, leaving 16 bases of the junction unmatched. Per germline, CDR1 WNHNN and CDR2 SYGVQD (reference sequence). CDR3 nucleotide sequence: TGCGCCAGCCCGATTACGGGGCTAGCGGGCTTAGAGCAGTTCTTC. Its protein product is CASPITGLAGLEQFF.

CDR3 sequence reads: CASSLERSFNEQFF. The CDR3 DNA follows: TGTGCCAGCAGCTTGGAGCGCAGCTTCAATGAGCAGTTCTTC. The chain recombines TRBV5-4 with TRBJ2-1; no reliable D call. Trimming removed 0 bases at V and 6 bases at J, with 10 bases between. The V gene's germline CDR1 is SGHNT and CDR2 YYREEE (reference sequence). This CDR3 contains 14 residues. Together with reference TRBV5-4 and TRBJ2-1, the CDR3 gives the full variable domain: ETGVTQSPTHLIKTRGQQVTLRCSSQSGHNTVSWYQQALGQGPQFIFQYYREEENGRGNFPPRFSGLQFPNYSSELNVNALELDDSALYLCASSLERSFNEQFFGPGTRLTVL.

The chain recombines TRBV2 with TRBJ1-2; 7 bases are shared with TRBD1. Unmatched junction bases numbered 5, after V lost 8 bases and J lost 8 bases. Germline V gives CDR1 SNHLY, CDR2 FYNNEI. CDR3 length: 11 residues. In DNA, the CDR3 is TGTGCCAGCTCCGGGACAGAGGGCTACACCTTC. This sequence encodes CASSGTEGYTF.

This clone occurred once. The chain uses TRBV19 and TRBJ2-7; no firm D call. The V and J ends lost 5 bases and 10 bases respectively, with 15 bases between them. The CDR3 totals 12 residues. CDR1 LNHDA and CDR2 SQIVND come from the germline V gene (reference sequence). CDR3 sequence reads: CASSPVGGRQYF. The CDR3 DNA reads TGTGCCAGTAGTCCCGTCGGCGGAAGACAGTACTTC.

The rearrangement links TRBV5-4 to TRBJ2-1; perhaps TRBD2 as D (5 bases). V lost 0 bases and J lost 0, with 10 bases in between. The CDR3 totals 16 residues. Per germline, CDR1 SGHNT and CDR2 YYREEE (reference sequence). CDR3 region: CASSLGGIGSYNEQFF. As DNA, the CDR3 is TGTGCCAGCAGCTTGGGAGGGATAGGCTCCTACAATGAGCAGTTCTTC.

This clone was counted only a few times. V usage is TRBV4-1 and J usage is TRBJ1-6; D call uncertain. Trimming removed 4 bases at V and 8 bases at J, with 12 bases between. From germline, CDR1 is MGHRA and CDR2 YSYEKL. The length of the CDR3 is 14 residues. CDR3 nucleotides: TGCGCCAGCAGCCCCGGACGGACTTATTCACCCCTCCACTTT. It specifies CASSPGRTYSPLHF.

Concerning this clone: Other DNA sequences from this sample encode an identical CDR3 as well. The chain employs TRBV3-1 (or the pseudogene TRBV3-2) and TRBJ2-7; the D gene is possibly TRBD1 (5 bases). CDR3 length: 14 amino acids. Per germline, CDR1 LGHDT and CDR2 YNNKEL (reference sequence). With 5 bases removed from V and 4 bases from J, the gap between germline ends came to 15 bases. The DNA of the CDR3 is TGTGCCAGCAGCTCTCGACAGACAGAATACGAGCAGTACTTC. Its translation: CASSSRQTEYEQYF.

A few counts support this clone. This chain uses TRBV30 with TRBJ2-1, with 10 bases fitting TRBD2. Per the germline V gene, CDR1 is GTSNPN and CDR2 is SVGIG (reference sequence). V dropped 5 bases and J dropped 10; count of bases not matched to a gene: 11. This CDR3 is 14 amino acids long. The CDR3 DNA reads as TGTGCCTGGGTGCGAGCGGGGGGGCTGGGGGAGCAGTTCTTC. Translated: CAWVRAGGLGEQFF.

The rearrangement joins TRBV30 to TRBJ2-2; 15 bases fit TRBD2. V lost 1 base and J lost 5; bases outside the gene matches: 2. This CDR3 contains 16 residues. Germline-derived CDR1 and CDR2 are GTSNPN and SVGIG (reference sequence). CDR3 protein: CAWSGGLAGGTGELFF. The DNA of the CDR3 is TGTGCCTGGAGTGGAGGACTAGCGGGGGGGACCGGGGAGCTGTTTTTT. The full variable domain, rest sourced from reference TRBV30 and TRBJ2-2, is SQTIHQWPATLVQPVGSPLSLECTVEGTSNPNLYWYRQAAGRGLQLLFYSVGIGQISSEVPQNLSASRPQDRQFILSSKKLLLSDSGFYLCAWSGGLAGGTGELFFGEGSRLTVL.